Presented here are 10 T cell receptor beta chains from one specimen sequenced in a study of vaccination and CD4 T cells after COVID-19. CD4+ T cells that had been cultured provided DNA sequenced with the Oncomine TCR Beta short-read assay. TCRdb processed the PCR reads anew with MiXCR; each CDR3 protein has one entry. The sample includes 25,000 to 30,000 distinct CDR3 sequences, about two thirds of them seen just once. Stated treatment: approximately 9-day PBMC culture with coronavirus spike peptide pools or control peptides (ViraFEST assay). Antigens of these TCRs are unknown. The sample was CD4+ T cells from blood, cultured in vitro, taken after SARS-CoV-2 vaccination. The receptors here all came from a human donor who received a COVID-19 vaccine.

The rearrangement uses TRBV24-1 and TRBJ1-2; perhaps TRBD1 as D (5 bases). With 3 bases removed from V and 7 bases from J, the gap between germline ends came to 14 bases. The CDR3 is made up of 14 amino acids. Germline V gene data show CDR1 as KGHDR and CDR2 as SFDVKD. CDR3 nucleotides: TGTGCCACCAGTGATCCTGGGGCCCAGCGTGGCTACACCTTC. Protein sequence: CATSDPGAQRGYTF.

The V and J genes are TRBV10-3 and TRBJ2-5; 8 positions match TRBD1. This CDR3 has 11 residues. Germline CDR1 is ENHRY and CDR2 is SYGVKD. Losses at the gene ends were 10 bases for V and 5 bases for J; bases not matched to a gene: 3. The CDR3 region is CATGGGETQYF. CDR3 nucleotides: TGTGCCACAGGGGGCGGGGAGACCCAGTACTTC.

The rearrangement joins TRBV11-3 to TRBJ2-1; 9 nucleotides line up with TRBD2. Germline CDR1 and CDR2: SGHNT and YENEEA. CDR3 length equals 14 residues. Germline trimming cut 1 base from V and 7 bases from J; bases unmatched to any gene: 2. This CDR3 reads CASSLGLAGNEQFF. The CDR3 nucleotides read TGTGCCAGCAGCTTAGGCCTAGCGGGGAATGAGCAGTTCTTC.

The V gene is TRBV19, the J gene TRBJ1-1; the D gene is possibly TRBD1 (5 bases). From germline, CDR1 is LNHDA and CDR2 SQIVND (reference sequence). This CDR3 region has 13 residues. V lost 4 bases to trimming and J lost 3 bases, with 9 bases between them. In DNA form, the CDR3 reads TGTGCCAGTAGTAGGGGGGGGGACACTGAAGCTTTCTTT. It codes for CASSRGGDTEAFF.

This clonotype has more than one count but fewer than ten. The chain couples TRBV30 to TRBJ1-6, with no clear D. The CDR3 loop spans 13 amino acids. Per the germline V gene, CDR1 is GTSNPN and CDR2 is SVGIG (reference sequence). Trimming removed 0 bases at V and 7 bases at J, with 7 bases between. CDR3 protein: CAWSVGVNSPLHF. CDR3 in DNA: TGTGCCTGGAGTGTAGGTGTAAATTCACCCCTCCACTTT. Filled out from reference TRBV30 and TRBJ1-6, the complete variable domain reads SQTIHQWPATLVQPVGSPLSLECTVEGTSNPNLYWYRQAAGRGLQLLFYSVGIGQISSEVPQNLSASRPQDRQFILSSKKLLLSDSGFYLCAWSVGVNSPLHFGNGTRLTVT.

V usage is TRBV20-1 and J usage is TRBJ2-7; the match to TRBD1 covers 8 bases. Unmatched junction bases numbered 6, after V lost 5 bases and J lost 0 bases. Germline V gene lookup returns CDR1 DFQATT and CDR2 SNEGSKA (reference sequence). This CDR3 region has 14 residues. DNA for the CDR3: TGCAGTGCTGCTCGGACAGGGAGCTCCTACGAGCAGTACTTC. Its translation: CSAARTGSSYEQYF.

The chain recombines TRBV10-2 with TRBJ2-7; D unresolved. Germline V gene lookup returns CDR1 WSHSY and CDR2 SAAADI. This CDR3 region has 10 residues. Trimming removed 10 bases from V and 4 bases from J, with 8 bases in between. This chain's CDR3 is CATSFYEQYF. For the CDR3, the DNA is TGCGCCACCTCGTTTTACGAGCAGTACTTC.

The chain couples TRBV2 to TRBJ2-3; 8 bases are a match to TRBD2. This CDR3 contains 15 residues. V lost 6 bases and J lost 4; bases outside the gene matches: 9. CDR1 is SNHLY and CDR2 is FYNNEI in the germline V gene. Here the CDR3 reads CASSPGGGSADTQYF. The CDR3 DNA sequence: TGTGCCAGCAGCCCCGGGGGGGGGTCCGCAGATACGCAGTATTTT.

The chain is built from TRBV30 and TRBJ2-3; no definite D call. Germline CDR1 and CDR2: GTSNPN and SVGIG (reference sequence). The CDR3 runs 13 residues. V was clipped by 2 bases and J by 2 bases, with 8 bases between them. The CDR3 loop reads CAWSNTITDTQYF. For the CDR3, the DNA is TGTGCCTGGAGTAACACGATCACAGATACGCAGTATTTT.

The rearrangement links TRBV7-2 to TRBJ2-5, with D perhaps being TRBD1 or TRBD2 (5 bases each). The CDR3 is 15 residues long. Germline lookup yields CDR1 SGHTA and CDR2 FQGNSA. Trimming removed 5 bases from V and 1 base from J, with 14 bases in between. The CDR3 loop is CASSVDGTAQETQYF. Written as DNA, the CDR3 is TGTGCCAGCAGCGTAGACGGGACGGCCCAAGAGACCCAGTACTTC.